A selection of T cell receptor beta chains follows, all from one sample in a study of naive and memory T cell subsets. TCRdb re-called the UMI-ligation and nested PCR reads with MiXCR, one entry per CDR3 protein. The table includes approximately 80,000 distinct CDR3 sequences, around 9% detected once. Sequenced: naive CD8+ T cells from blood. These receptors were obtained from a human donor in good health. Each CDR3 is given with its conserved first and last residue. The order of the fields is D gene, J gene, V gene, clone size, CDR3 DNA, CDR3 protein. D genes are given only for firm matches. Rows may omit the clone size; those that give it use once, few, many or a size class.

D gene: .
J gene: TRBJ1-3
V gene: TRBV28
clone size: many
CDR3 DNA: TGTGCCAGCAGCTCACCGATCCGATCCCGTCTGGCTGGAAACACCATATATTTT
CDR3 protein: CASSSPIRSRLAGNTIYF

D gene: TRBD1
J gene: TRBJ2-6
V gene: TRBV4-2
clone size: many
CDR3 DNA: TGTGCCAGCAGCGGAGGAATACAGGGGTCCGGGGCCAACGTCCTGACTTTC
CDR3 protein: CASSGGIQGSGANVLTF

D gene: TRBD1
J gene: TRBJ1-2
V gene: TRBV27
clone size: .
CDR3 DNA: TGTGCCAGCAGGGACAGGGGCGGCTACACCTTC
CDR3 protein: CASRDRGGYTF

D gene: .
J gene: TRBJ2-1
V gene: TRBV4-1
clone size: few
CDR3 DNA: TGCGCCAGCAGCCACATGCTAGGTGAGCAGTTCTTC
CDR3 protein: CASSHMLGEQFF

D gene: TRBD2
J gene: TRBJ2-1
V gene: TRBV6-5
clone size: few
CDR3 DNA: TGTGCCAGCAGAGTTAGCGGGAGTGCCTACAATGAGCAGTTCTTC
CDR3 protein: CASRVSGSAYNEQFF

D gene: .
J gene: TRBJ2-3
V gene: TRBV5-5
clone size: .
CDR3 DNA: TGTGCCGCGGCGGAGGTACTCTTCACAGATACGCAGTATTTT
CDR3 protein: CAAAEVLFTDTQYF

D gene: TRBD2
J gene: TRBJ2-1
V gene: TRBV6-2/TRBV6-3
clone size: many
CDR3 DNA: TGTGCCAGCAGACCGGGGACTAGCGGTTACAATGAGCAGTTCTTC
CDR3 protein: CASRPGTSGYNEQFF

D gene: TRBD1
J gene: TRBJ1-5
V gene: TRBV12-5
clone size: many
CDR3 DNA: TGTGCTAGTGGTTTGTACAGGGGCGGCAATCAGCCCCAGCATTTT
CDR3 protein: CASGLYRGGNQPQHF

D gene: .
J gene: TRBJ2-7
V gene: TRBV7-9
clone size: .
CDR3 DNA: TGTGCCAGCAGCTTATTCACCAGTAGCACGAATTCCTACGAGCAGTACTTC
CDR3 protein: CASSLFTSSTNSYEQYF

D gene: .
J gene: TRBJ1-1
V gene: TRBV4-2
clone size: many
CDR3 DNA: TGTGCCAGCAGCCACACAGGGTCGAACACTGAAGCTTTCTTT
CDR3 protein: CASSHTGSNTEAFF

D gene: TRBD2
J gene: TRBJ2-3
V gene: TRBV5-1
clone size: few
CDR3 DNA: TGCGCCAGCAGCTTGTTCCGGGAGGGTGGAGATACGCAGTATTTT
CDR3 protein: CASSLFREGGDTQYF

D gene: .
J gene: TRBJ2-2
V gene: TRBV6-5
clone size: many
CDR3 DNA: TGTGCCAGCAGAAGTTGGACAGGAGGGGACACCGGGGAGCTGTTTTTT
CDR3 protein: CASRSWTGGDTGELFF

D gene: .
J gene: TRBJ2-2
V gene: TRBV7-8
clone size: few
CDR3 DNA: TGTGCCAGCAGCAGATCCGAGACGAACACCGGGGAGCTGTTTTTT
CDR3 protein: CASSRSETNTGELFF

D gene: .
J gene: TRBJ2-7
V gene: TRBV27
clone size: many
CDR3 DNA: TGTGCCAGCAGTTTTCTCCCATCCTACGAGCAGTACTTC
CDR3 protein: CASSFLPSYEQYF

D gene: .
J gene: TRBJ1-1
V gene: TRBV4-1
clone size: .
CDR3 DNA: TGCGCCAGCAGCACACGCACCGGACAACTCAACACTGAAGCTTTCTTT
CDR3 protein: CASSTRTGQLNTEAFF

D gene: TRBD2
J gene: TRBJ2-7
V gene: TRBV7-9
clone size: many
CDR3 DNA: TGTGCCAGCAGCCACCCGGGACTAGCGGGCTTCGGCGGCTCCTACGAGCAGTACTTC
CDR3 protein: CASSHPGLAGFGGSYEQYF

D gene: .
J gene: TRBJ2-1
V gene: TRBV10-3
clone size: many
CDR3 DNA: TGTGCCATCAGGACTAGTATCTCCTACAATGAGCAGTTCTTC
CDR3 protein: CAIRTSISYNEQFF

D gene: .
J gene: TRBJ2-7
V gene: TRBV11-2
clone size: many
CDR3 DNA: TGTGCCAGCAGCCGCCTAGAGAGCGAGCAGTACTTC
CDR3 protein: CASSRLESEQYF

D gene: .
J gene: TRBJ2-2
V gene: TRBV27
clone size: many
CDR3 DNA: TGTGCCAGCAGTTTCATTTTCGTCGCGACTAAACCCGGGGAGCTGTTTTTT
CDR3 protein: CASSFIFVATKPGELFF

D gene: .
J gene: TRBJ2-1
V gene: TRBV3-1
clone size: few
CDR3 DNA: TGTGCCAGCAGCCAAGATATGACCTTAGACTGGGTTACGAATGAGCAGTTCTTC
CDR3 protein: CASSQDMTLDWVTNEQFF

D gene: .
J gene: TRBJ2-6
V gene: TRBV11-2
clone size: few
CDR3 DNA: TGTGCCAGCAGCTTCGCACAGGATAAGGGTACTGGGGCCAACGTCCTGACTTTC
CDR3 protein: CASSFAQDKGTGANVLTF

D gene: .
J gene: TRBJ1-2
V gene: TRBV9
clone size: once
CDR3 DNA: TGTGCCAGCAGCATCGAAACCAACTATGGCTACACCTTC
CDR3 protein: CASSIETNYGYTF

D gene: TRBD2
J gene: TRBJ2-3
V gene: TRBV19
clone size: .
CDR3 DNA: TGTGCCAGTAAAGCTAGCGGACTCACAGATACGCAGTATTTT
CDR3 protein: CASKASGLTDTQYF

D gene: TRBD1
J gene: TRBJ1-2
V gene: TRBV30
clone size: .
CDR3 DNA: TGTGCCTGGACCGGACAGGGTCTATTGGATGGCTACACCTTC
CDR3 protein: CAWTGQGLLDGYTF

D gene: TRBD2
J gene: TRBJ2-1
V gene: TRBV13
clone size: few
CDR3 DNA: TGTGCCAGCAGCTTTATTACGGGCGGGAGTTTAAATGAGCAGTTCTTC
CDR3 protein: CASSFITGGSLNEQFF

D gene: TRBD2
J gene: TRBJ2-5
V gene: TRBV6-1
clone size: many
CDR3 DNA: TGTGCCAGCAGTGAGACCCTAGCGGGAGGAAAAGAGACCCAGTACTTC
CDR3 protein: CASSETLAGGKETQYF

D gene: .
J gene: TRBJ2-3
V gene: TRBV12-3/TRBV12-4
clone size: .
CDR3 DNA: TGTGCCAGCTCTCCCATGGGACTCCCGGGGGATACGCAGTATTTT
CDR3 protein: CASSPMGLPGDTQYF

D gene: .
J gene: TRBJ2-3
V gene: TRBV27
clone size: .
CDR3 DNA: TGTGCCAGCAGTCCCGGTGATCGAGGAGGGGGGCACACAGATACGCAGTATTTT
CDR3 protein: CASSPGDRGGGHTDTQYF

D gene: .
J gene: TRBJ2-3
V gene: TRBV4-1
clone size: many
CDR3 DNA: TGCGCCAGCAGCCAAGATCCCAGGGGACCAGATACGCAGTATTTT
CDR3 protein: CASSQDPRGPDTQYF

D gene: .
J gene: TRBJ1-1
V gene: TRBV15
clone size: many
CDR3 DNA: TGTGCCACCAGCAGAGATCGAGGGGGCACTGAAGCTTTCTTT
CDR3 protein: CATSRDRGGTEAFF

D gene: .
J gene: TRBJ2-2
V gene: TRBV6-6
clone size: .
CDR3 DNA: TGTGCCAGCAGCCTTAACTTCGGGGAGCTGTTTTTT
CDR3 protein: CASSLNFGELFF

D gene: TRBD1
J gene: TRBJ2-2
V gene: TRBV19
clone size: many
CDR3 DNA: TGTGCCAGTAGTATCAAAGACAGGGTCATCGGGGAGCTGTTTTTT
CDR3 protein: CASSIKDRVIGELFF

D gene: .
J gene: TRBJ2-5
V gene: TRBV7-6
clone size: few
CDR3 DNA: TGTGCCAGCAGCTTAGAACGGCCGCAAGAGACCCAGTACTTC
CDR3 protein: CASSLERPQETQYF

D gene: TRBD2
J gene: TRBJ2-3
V gene: TRBV6-5
clone size: .
CDR3 DNA: TGTGCCAGCGGGGGGGGTTGGGGCACAGATACGCAGTATTTT
CDR3 protein: CASGGGWGTDTQYF

D gene: .
J gene: TRBJ2-1
V gene: TRBV6-5
clone size: few
CDR3 DNA: TGTGCCAGCAGTTCTGGAGGTGGGGATGAGCAGTTCTTC
CDR3 protein: CASSSGGGDEQFF

D gene: .
J gene: TRBJ2-1
V gene: TRBV12-3/TRBV12-4
clone size: many
CDR3 DNA: TGTGCCAGCAGTCCAGGTTTTGGTGAGCAGTTCTTC
CDR3 protein: CASSPGFGEQFF

D gene: .
J gene: TRBJ2-7
V gene: TRBV10-3
clone size: .
CDR3 DNA: TGTGCCATCAAGACCCCCTCCTACGAGCAGTACTTC
CDR3 protein: CAIKTPSYEQYF

D gene: .
J gene: TRBJ1-5
V gene: TRBV7-8
clone size: .
CDR3 DNA: TGTGCCAGCAGCTTAGTTCCAGCTAGCAATCAGCCCCAGCATTTT
CDR3 protein: CASSLVPASNQPQHF

D gene: TRBD1
J gene: TRBJ1-2
V gene: TRBV6-4
clone size: few
CDR3 DNA: TGTGCCAGCAGCGGGACAGGGGATCGCTACACCTTC
CDR3 protein: CASSGTGDRYTF

D gene: TRBD2
J gene: TRBJ2-1
V gene: TRBV7-9
clone size: many
CDR3 DNA: TGTGCCAGCAGCTCGGGTGCTAGCGGACACAATGAGCAGTTCTTC
CDR3 protein: CASSSGASGHNEQFF

D gene: .
J gene: TRBJ1-1
V gene: TRBV5-4
clone size: many
CDR3 DNA: TGTGCCAGCAGCCTCGAAAGGGAGTCGGGCACTGAAGCTTTCTTT
CDR3 protein: CASSLERESGTEAFF

D gene: .
J gene: TRBJ2-1
V gene: TRBV24-1
clone size: many
CDR3 DNA: TGTGCCACCAGGCGGGATTCGGTGGCAAATGAGCAGTTCTTC
CDR3 protein: CATRRDSVANEQFF

D gene: .
J gene: TRBJ1-2
V gene: TRBV7-9
clone size: few
CDR3 DNA: TGTGCCAGCAGCCCTAACGATAACTATGGCTACACCTTC
CDR3 protein: CASSPNDNYGYTF

D gene: TRBD2
J gene: TRBJ2-5
V gene: TRBV11-2
clone size: few
CDR3 DNA: TGTGCCAGCAGCTTAAGTTCTAGCGGGAAAGAGACCCAGTACTTC
CDR3 protein: CASSLSSSGKETQYF

D gene: .
J gene: TRBJ2-3
V gene: TRBV12-3/TRBV12-4
clone size: many
CDR3 DNA: TGTGCCAGCAGTTTAGGGGCGGGAATGCCAGATACGCAGTATTTT
CDR3 protein: CASSLGAGMPDTQYF

D gene: TRBD2
J gene: TRBJ2-7
V gene: TRBV27
clone size: few
CDR3 DNA: TGTGCCAGCAGTTTCTTCTCGGGAGGGTACGAGCAGTACTTC
CDR3 protein: CASSFFSGGYEQYF

D gene: TRBD2
J gene: TRBJ2-7
V gene: TRBV12-3/TRBV12-4
clone size: many
CDR3 DNA: TGTGCCAGCTCGAAGGGACTAGCGGCCTACGAGCAGTACTTC
CDR3 protein: CASSKGLAAYEQYF

D gene: .
J gene: TRBJ2-1
V gene: TRBV7-9
clone size: few
CDR3 DNA: TGTGCCAGCACCCTTGGCCCCTACAATGAGCAGTTCTTC
CDR3 protein: CASTLGPYNEQFF

D gene: TRBD1
J gene: TRBJ2-7
V gene: TRBV7-2
clone size: .
CDR3 DNA: TGTGCCAGCAGCACGACAGGGGGCTCTTCCTACGAGCAGTACTTC
CDR3 protein: CASSTTGGSSYEQYF

D gene: .
J gene: TRBJ2-7
V gene: TRBV12-3/TRBV12-4
clone size: many
CDR3 DNA: TGTGCCAGCAGTTTAGATTCAGAGAGATACGAGCAGTACTTC
CDR3 protein: CASSLDSERYEQYF

D gene: TRBD1
J gene: TRBJ1-3
V gene: TRBV4-1
clone size: .
CDR3 DNA: TGCGCCAGCAGCCAAACCTTGGGGACAGGGCGTTACACCATATATTTT
CDR3 protein: CASSQTLGTGRYTIYF

D gene: .
J gene: TRBJ2-7
V gene: TRBV10-2
clone size: few
CDR3 DNA: TGCGCCAGCAGTCTGGCCTACTCCTACGAGCAGTACTTC
CDR3 protein: CASSLAYSYEQYF

D gene: .
J gene: TRBJ2-5
V gene: TRBV11-2
clone size: few
CDR3 DNA: TGTGCCAGCAGCTTAGGACGGCGGGATCCTCGGGCCCAGTACTTC
CDR3 protein: CASSLGRRDPRAQYF